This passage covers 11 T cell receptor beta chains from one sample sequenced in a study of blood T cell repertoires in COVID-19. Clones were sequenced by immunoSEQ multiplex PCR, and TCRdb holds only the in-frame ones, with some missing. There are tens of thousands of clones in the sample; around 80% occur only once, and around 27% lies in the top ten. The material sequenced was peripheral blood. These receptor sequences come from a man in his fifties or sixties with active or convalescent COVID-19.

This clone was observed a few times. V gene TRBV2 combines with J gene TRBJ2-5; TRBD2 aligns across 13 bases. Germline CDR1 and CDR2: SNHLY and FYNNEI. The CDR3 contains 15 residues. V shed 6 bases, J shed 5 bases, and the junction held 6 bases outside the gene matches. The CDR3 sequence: CASSYGLAGAETQYF. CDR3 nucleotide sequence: TGTGCCAGCAGCTATGGACTAGCGGGGGCCGAGACCCAGTACTTC. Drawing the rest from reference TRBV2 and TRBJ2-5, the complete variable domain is EPEVTQTPSHQVTQMGQEVILRCVPISNHLYFYWYRQILGQKVEFLVSFYNNEISEKSEIFDDQFSVERPDGSNFTLKIRSTKLEDSAMYFCASSYGLAGAETQYFGPGTRLLVL.

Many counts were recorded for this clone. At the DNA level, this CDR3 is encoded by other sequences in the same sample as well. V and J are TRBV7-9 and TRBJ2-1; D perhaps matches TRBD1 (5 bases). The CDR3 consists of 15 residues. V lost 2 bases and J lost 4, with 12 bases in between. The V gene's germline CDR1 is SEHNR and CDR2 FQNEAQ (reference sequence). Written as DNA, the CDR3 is TGTGCCAGCAGCTTAACCCAGGGCTATTACAATGAGCAGTTCTTC. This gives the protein CASSLTQGYYNEQFF.

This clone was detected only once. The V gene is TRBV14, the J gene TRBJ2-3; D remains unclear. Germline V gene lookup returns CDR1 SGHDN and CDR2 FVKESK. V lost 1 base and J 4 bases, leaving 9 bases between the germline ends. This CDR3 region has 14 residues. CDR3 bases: TGTGCCAGCAGCCAAGGTCCGGTTTCAGATACGCAGTATTTT. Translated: CASSQGPVSDTQYF.

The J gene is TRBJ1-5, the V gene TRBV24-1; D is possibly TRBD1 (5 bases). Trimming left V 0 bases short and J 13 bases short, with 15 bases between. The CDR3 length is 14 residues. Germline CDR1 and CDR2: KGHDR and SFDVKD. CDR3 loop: CATSDLNSGAPQHF. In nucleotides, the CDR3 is TGTGCCACCAGTGATTTGAATAGCGGGGCGCCTCAGCATTTT.

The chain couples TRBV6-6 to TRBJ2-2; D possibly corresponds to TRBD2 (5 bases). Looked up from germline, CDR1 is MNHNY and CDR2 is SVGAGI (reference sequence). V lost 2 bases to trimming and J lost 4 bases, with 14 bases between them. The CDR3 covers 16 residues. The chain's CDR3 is CASSYTGPRGTGELFF. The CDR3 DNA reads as TGTGCCAGCAGTTACACCGGGCCTCGGGGCACCGGGGAGCTGTTTTTT.

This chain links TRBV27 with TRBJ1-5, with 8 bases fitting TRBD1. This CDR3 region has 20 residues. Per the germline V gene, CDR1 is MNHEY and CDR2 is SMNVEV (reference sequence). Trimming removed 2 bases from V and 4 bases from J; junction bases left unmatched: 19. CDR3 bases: TGTGCCAGCAGTTTACGGTTACCCCACGCCGGCGACAGGGGTAATCAGCCCCAGCATTTT. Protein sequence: CASSLRLPHAGDRGNQPQHF.

The CDR3 bases are TGTGCCAGCAGCCCGGGACTAGCGGGGGAAGAGACCCAGTACTTC. It is translated as CASSPGLAGEETQYF. J is TRBJ2-5 and V is TRBV3-1 (or the pseudogene TRBV3-2); 14 nucleotides line up with TRBD2. V dropped 4 bases and J dropped 3; count of bases not matched to a gene: 1. CDR1 and CDR2 from the germline V gene are LGHDT and YNNKEL (reference sequence). The CDR3 is made up of 15 amino acids.

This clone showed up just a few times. The CDR3 DNA sequence: TGTGCCAGCAGCCCTGGGACAGGGGGCGGTGGCTACACCTTC. It encodes CASSPGTGGGGYTF. The chain employs TRBV7-9 and TRBJ1-2; 12 bases match TRBD1. This CDR3 spans 14 amino acids. Germline V gene lookup returns CDR1 SEHNR and CDR2 FQNEAQ (reference sequence). V lost 5 bases to trimming and J lost 7 bases; unmatched junction nucleotides: 5.

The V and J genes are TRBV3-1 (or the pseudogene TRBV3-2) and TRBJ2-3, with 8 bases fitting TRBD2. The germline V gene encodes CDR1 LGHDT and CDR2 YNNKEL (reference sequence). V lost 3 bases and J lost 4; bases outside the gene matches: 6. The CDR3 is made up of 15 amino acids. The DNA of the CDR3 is TGTGCCAGCAGCCACTCCGGGGGGGCCCCAGATACGCAGTATTTT. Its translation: CASSHSGGAPDTQYF.

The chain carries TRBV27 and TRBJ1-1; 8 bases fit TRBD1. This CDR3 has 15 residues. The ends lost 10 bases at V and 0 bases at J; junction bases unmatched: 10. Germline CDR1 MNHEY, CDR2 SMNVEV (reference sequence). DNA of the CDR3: TGTGCCACCCTACCCCGACAGGGGTTGAACACTGAAGCTTTCTTT. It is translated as CATLPRQGLNTEAFF.

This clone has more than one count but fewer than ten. CDR3 coding DNA: TGCGCCAGCAGTCCATCCACTAACTATGGCTACACCTTC. It yields the protein CASSPSTNYGYTF. The chain carries TRBV4-1 and TRBJ1-2; D gene uncertain. Germline V gene sequence: CDR1 MGHRA, CDR2 YSYEKL. Trimming took 6 bases from V and 0 from J, leaving 8 bases between them. CDR3 length: 13 residues.